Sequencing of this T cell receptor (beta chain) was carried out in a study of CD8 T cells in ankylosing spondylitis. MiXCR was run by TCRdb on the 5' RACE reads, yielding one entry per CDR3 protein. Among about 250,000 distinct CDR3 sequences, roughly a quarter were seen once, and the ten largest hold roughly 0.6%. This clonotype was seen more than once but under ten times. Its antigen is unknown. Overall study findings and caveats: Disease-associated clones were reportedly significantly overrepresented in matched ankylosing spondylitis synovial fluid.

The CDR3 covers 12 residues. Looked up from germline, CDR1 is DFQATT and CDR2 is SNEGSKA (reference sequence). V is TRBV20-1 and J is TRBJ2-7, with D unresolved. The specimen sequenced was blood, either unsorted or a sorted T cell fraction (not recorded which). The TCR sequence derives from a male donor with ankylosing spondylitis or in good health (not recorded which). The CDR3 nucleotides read TGCAGCAGTGGGTTAGACGGCTACGAGCAGTACTTC. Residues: CSSGLDGYEQYF.